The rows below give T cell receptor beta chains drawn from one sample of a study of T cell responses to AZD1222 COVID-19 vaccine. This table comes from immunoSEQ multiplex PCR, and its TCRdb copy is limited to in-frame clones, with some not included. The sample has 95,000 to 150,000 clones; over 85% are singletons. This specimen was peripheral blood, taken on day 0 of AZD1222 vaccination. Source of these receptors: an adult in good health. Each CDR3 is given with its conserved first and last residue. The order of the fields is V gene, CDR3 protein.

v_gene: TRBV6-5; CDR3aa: CASSYSRAGSGNTIYF
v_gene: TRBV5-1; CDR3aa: CASSLGLGQEYGYTF
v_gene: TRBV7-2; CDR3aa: CASSPRASGPNEQFF
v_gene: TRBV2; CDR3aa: CARGQGVNYGYTF
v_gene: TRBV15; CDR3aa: CATSRDVPATNEKLFF
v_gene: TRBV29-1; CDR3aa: CSVSTGVNTEAFF
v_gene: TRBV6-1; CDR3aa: CASSEALGGQGAVLGYTF
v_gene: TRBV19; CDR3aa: CASSITQYRQAGYTF
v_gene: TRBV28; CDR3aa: CASQTANTEAFF
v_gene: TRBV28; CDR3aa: CASSTGGYEQYF
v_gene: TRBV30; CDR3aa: CAWSYDIDTEAFF
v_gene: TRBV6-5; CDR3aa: CASSYDSGGPYEQYF
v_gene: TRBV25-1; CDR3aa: CASSDTDTQYF
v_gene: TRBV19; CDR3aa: CASSISQGSGTEAFF
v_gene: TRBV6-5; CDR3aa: CASSPDRGYGYTF
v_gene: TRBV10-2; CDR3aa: CASSEGSRWRVTSYEQYF
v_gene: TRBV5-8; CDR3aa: CASSRQRVLNSPLHF
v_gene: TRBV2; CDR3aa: CASNYEGGGPQHF
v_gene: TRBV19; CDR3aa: CASSIEGQRPQHF
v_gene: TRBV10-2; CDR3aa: CASTRQAENTEAFF
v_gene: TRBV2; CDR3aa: CASSTPGVTEAFF
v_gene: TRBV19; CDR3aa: CASSIIGRDDTEAFF
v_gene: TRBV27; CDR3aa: CASSLKTGANYGYTF
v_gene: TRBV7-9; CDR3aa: CASTSLGPDTQYF
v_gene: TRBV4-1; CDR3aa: CASSHPARQRNQPQHF
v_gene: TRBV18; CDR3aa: CASSLRGAQGASQPQHF
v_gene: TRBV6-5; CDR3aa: CASSYSGDEQYF
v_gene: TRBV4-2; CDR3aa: CASSQAPRDDNEKLFF
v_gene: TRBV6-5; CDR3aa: CASSSGMDSYNEQFF
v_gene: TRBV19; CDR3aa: CASSIWGGGHTEAFF
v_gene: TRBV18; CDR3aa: CASSQETPRGEQYF
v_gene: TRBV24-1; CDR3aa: CATSDPGQGDQPQHF
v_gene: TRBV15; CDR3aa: CATSMDRGGTDTQYF
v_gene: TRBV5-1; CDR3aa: CASSPGLAGGENIQYF
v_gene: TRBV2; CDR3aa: CASSVGHQETQYF
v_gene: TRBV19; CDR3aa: CASSDRDAAFF
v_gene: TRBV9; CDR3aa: CASSTNPRDRGRGGYTF
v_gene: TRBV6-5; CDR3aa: CASSYGLANYGYTF
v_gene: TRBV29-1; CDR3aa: CSVRTNSYNEQFF
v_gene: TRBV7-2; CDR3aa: CASTPGLGTGELFF
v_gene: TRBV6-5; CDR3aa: CASRAGDRAQKLFF
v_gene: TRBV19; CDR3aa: CASSLWGRNEQFF
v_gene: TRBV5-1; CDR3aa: CASSLEQNHSPLHF
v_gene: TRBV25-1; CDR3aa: CASRGQGYTEAFF
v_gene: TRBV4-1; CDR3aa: CASSQEDRGETQYF
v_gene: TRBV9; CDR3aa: CASSVVSLTGGSYNEQFF
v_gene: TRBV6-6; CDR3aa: CASSRASGEQYF
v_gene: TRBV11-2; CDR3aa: CASSLESQGAQYF
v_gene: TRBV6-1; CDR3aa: CASSELAGASNDNEQFF
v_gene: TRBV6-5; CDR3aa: CASSYSLVQGRGYTF
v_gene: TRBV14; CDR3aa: CASSLFGGPGGELFF
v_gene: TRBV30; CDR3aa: CAWSPGLAGDEQYF
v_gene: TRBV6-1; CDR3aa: CASSDARGIFNSPLHF
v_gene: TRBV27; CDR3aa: CASSLSQRGTIYF
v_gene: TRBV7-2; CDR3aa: CASSFQGTVKETQYF